This T cell receptor (beta chain) came from a study of T cells after yellow fever vaccination. Turning to the study itself: Preparing low-cell-number fractions relied on SMART-Seq v4 Ultra Low Input. Overall study findings and caveats: Boosting was followed by the reappearance of most primary-vaccination clones (roughly 95% CD4, 70% to 90% CD8).

Germline loops: CDR1 MNHEY, CDR2 SVGAGI. This CDR3 is 13 amino acids long. J gave up 5 bases and V 5 bases, and 4 bases lay outside the gene matches. To note about this clonotype: Its antigen remains unknown.

It was through 5'RACE template switching that TCR cDNA was made, with a universal primer site and UMIs added. TCRdb recomputed calls from the 5' RACE reads with MiXCR, one row per CDR3 protein. The sample lists some 320,000 distinct CDR3 sequences, 7.5% to 9.5% seen once, with about 3% in the top ten. The sample was CD4+ T cells sorted from PBMCs, taken 5 days after the yellow fever booster vaccination. The chain recombines TRBV6-5 with TRBJ2-5, with 8 bases that match TRBD2. This clonotype was sampled from a young man who received the YFV17D yellow fever vaccine. This CDR3 reads CASSRVAGETQYF. For the CDR3, the DNA is TGTGCCAGCAGTAGAGTAGCGGGGGAGACCCAGTACTTC.